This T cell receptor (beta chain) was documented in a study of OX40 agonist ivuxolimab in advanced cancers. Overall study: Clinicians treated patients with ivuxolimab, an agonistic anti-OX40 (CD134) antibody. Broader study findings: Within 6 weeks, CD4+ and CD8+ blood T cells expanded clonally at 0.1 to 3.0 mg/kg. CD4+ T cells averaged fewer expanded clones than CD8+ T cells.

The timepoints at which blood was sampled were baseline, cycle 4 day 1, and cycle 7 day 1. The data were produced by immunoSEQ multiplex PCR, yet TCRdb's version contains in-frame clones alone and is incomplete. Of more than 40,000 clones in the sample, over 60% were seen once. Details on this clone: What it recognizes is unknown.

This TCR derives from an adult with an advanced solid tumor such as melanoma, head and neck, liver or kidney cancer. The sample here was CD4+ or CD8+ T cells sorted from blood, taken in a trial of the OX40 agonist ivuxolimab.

The CDR3 DNA reads TGTGCCAGCTCACCACCGGGACGAGGTTCAGAGACCCAGTACTTC. As protein: CASSPPGRGSETQYF. The rearrangement links TRBV18 to TRBJ2-5; possibly TRBD1 or TRBD2 for D (5 bases each). The CDR3 contains 15 residues. V gave up 0 bases and J gave up 4 bases, with 12 bases separating them. Germline V gene lookup returns CDR1 KGHSH and CDR2 LQKENI.